The sequence of this TCR beta chain was determined in a study of T-cell memory formation after mild COVID-19. For the study at large: The TCR clusters were mostly specific to one donor. General study findings and limits: Certain responding clones were present in pre-infection memory, suggesting participation of cross-reactive memory.

Employing constant-segment primers, 5'RACE generated TCR alpha and TCR beta cDNA libraries bearing sample barcodes and UMIs. TCRdb ran MiXCR on the 5' RACE reads and lists one entry per CDR3 protein. The repertoire holds about 440,000 distinct CDR3 sequences, with over 15% as singletons. This clonotype appeared a few times. Its specificity is not known. Germline CDR1 reads SGDLS; CDR2 reads YYNGEE. The CDR3 has 14 amino acids. V gave up 0 bases and J gave up 4 bases, with 10 bases separating them. The specimen sequenced was PBMCs or a T cell subset sorted from them (not recorded which). This TCR came from an adult woman who had mild COVID-19 (a few samples of this study predate the infection). Cell type and time point are not known. The V and J genes are TRBV9 and TRBJ1-1, with TRBD1 as a possible D gene (5 bases). The DNA for the CDR3 is TGTGCCAGCAGCGTAGAGCAGGGTGGCACTGAAGCTTTCTTT. It yields the protein CASSVEQGGTEAFF.